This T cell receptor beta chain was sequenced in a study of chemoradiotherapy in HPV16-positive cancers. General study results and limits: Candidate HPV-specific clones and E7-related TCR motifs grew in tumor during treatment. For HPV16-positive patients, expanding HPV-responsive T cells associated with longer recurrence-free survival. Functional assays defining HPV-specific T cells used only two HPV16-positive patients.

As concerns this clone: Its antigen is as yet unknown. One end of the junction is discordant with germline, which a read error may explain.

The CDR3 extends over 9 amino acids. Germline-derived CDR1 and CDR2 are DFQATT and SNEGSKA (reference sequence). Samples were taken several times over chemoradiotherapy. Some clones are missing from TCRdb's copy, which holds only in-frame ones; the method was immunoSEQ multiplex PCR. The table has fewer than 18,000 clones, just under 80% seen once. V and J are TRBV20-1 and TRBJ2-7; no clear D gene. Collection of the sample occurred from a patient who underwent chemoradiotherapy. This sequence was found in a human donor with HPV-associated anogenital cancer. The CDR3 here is CSASGSATF. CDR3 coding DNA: TGCAGTGCCTCCGGGTCTGCCACCTTC.